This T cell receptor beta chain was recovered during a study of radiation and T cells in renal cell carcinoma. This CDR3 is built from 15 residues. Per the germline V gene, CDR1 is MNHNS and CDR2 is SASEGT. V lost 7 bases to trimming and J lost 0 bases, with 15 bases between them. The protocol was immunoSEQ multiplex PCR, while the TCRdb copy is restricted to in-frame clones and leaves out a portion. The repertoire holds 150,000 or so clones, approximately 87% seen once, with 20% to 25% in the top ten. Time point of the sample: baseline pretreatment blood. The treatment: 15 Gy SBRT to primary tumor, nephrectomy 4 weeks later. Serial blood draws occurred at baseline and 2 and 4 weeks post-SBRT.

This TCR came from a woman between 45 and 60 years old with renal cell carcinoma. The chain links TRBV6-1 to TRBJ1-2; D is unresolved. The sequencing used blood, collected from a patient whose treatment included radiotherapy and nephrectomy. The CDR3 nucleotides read TGTGCCAGCATCAACTCAGGTATCCCTAACTATGGCTACACCTTC. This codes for CASINSGIPNYGYTF.